This T cell receptor (beta chain) was documented in a study of OX40 agonist ivuxolimab in advanced cancers. Study-wide findings and caveats: Low normalized T-cell clonal expansion also characterized some of the nonresponders. Determination of antigen specificity was not performed for the expanded peripheral T cells.

This CDR3 comprises 17 residues. Trimming removed 5 bases from V and 3 bases from J; junction bases left unmatched: 13. CDR1 SGHRS and CDR2 YFSETQ come from the germline V gene. Remarks on this clone: Its antigen is unidentified.

Method: immunoSEQ multiplex PCR; TCRdb's copy keeps in-frame clones and lacks some. Among roughly 40,000 clones, more than 70% were seen once, and the ten largest hold about 13%. The TCR was taken from an adult with an advanced solid tumor such as melanoma, head and neck, liver or kidney cancer. The J gene is TRBJ2-1, the V gene TRBV5-1; 8 bases are a match to TRBD2. The source material was CD4+ or CD8+ T cells sorted from blood, sampled in a trial of the OX40 agonist ivuxolimab. DNA of the CDR3: TGCGCCAGCAGGCCCCCCCCGGGCCTAGCGGGCTACAATGAGCAGTTCTTC. This translates into CASRPPPGLAGYNEQFF.